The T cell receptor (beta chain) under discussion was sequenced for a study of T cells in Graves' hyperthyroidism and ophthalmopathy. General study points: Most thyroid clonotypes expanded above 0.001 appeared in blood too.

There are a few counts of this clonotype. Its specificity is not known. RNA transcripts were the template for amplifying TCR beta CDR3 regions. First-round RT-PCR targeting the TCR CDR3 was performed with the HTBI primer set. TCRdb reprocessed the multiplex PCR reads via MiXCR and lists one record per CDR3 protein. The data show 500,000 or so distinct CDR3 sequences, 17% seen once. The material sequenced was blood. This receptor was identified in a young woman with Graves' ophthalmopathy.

The CDR3 loop is CASSQTGGELFF. The CDR3 nucleotides are TGTGCCAGCAGCCAAACGGGCGGGGAGCTGTTTTTT. The chain is built from TRBV3-1 and TRBJ2-2, with D uncertain. V was trimmed by 2 bases and J by 7 bases, leaving 5 bases between them. This CDR3 region has 12 residues. Germline loops: CDR1 LGHDT, CDR2 YNNKEL (reference sequence).